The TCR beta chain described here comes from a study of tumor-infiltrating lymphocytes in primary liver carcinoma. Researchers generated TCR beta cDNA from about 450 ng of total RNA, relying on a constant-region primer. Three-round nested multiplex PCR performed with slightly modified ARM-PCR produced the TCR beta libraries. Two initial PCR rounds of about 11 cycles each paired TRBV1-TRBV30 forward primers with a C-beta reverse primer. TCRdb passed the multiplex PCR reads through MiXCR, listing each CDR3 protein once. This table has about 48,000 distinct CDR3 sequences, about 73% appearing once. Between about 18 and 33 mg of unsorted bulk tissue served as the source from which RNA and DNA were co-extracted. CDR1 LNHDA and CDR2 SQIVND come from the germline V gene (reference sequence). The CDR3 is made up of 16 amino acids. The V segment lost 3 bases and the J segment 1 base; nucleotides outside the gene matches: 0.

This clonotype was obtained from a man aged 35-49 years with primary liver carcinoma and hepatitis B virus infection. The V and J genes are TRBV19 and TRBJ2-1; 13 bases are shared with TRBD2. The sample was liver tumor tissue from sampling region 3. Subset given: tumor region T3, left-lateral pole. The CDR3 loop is CASSMGLAGSYNEQFF. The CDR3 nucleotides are TGTGCCAGTAGTATGGGACTAGCGGGATCCTACAATGAGCAGTTCTTC.